One and the same sample provided the 21 T cell receptor beta chains below, sequenced in a study of T cells expressing NK-cell markers. TCRdb reprocessed the 5' RACE reads, with one entry per CDR3 protein and no DNA. The table gives almost 450,000 distinct CDR3 sequences; the top ten clones make up roughly 7.2% of it. The source material was blood T cells: a sorted CD56 or NKG2C T cell subset, CD4+ or CD8+ T cells, or bulk PBMC T cells (not recorded which). The receptors derive from a woman aged 18 to 75 in good health.

The chain carries TRBV11-2 and TRBJ1-2; TCRdb outputs TRBD1, but without DNA this stays unchecked. Germline CDR1 is SGHAT and CDR2 is FQNNGV. The CDR3 is 14 residues long. This chain's CDR3 is CASRRDIVDYGYTF.

V and J are TRBV15 and TRBJ2-7; TCRdb names TRBD1, which stays unverified in the absence of DNA. CDR1 and CDR2 from the germline V gene are LNHNV and YYDKDF (reference sequence). The CDR3 covers 16 residues. CDR3 in amino acids: CATSRDGGTGIYEQYF.

J is TRBJ2-2 and V is TRBV19; lacking DNA, the TRBD2 call made by TCRdb goes unchecked. CDR1 LNHDA and CDR2 SQIVND come from the germline V gene (reference sequence). This CDR3 is built from 16 residues. The CDR3 loop reads CASSHRAGTNTGELFF.

This chain connects TRBV28 to TRBJ1-1; the D call of TRBD1 rests on TCRdb alone, since no DNA is present to check it. CDR1 is MDHEN, CDR2 SYDVKM, per germline. The CDR3 runs 15 residues. CDR3 region: CASSPPSRGPTEAFF. Filled out from reference TRBV28 and TRBJ1-1, the complete variable domain reads DVKVTQSSRYLVKRTGEKVFLECVQDMDHENMFWYRQDPGLGLRLIYFSYDVKMKEKGDIPEGYSVSREKKERFSLILESASTNQTSMYLCASSPPSRGPTEAFFGQGTRLTVV.

The V and J genes are TRBV5-1 and TRBJ2-5; TCRdb's D call, TRBD2, is unchecked because there is no DNA. The germline V gene has CDR1 SGHRS and CDR2 YFSETQ. This CDR3 has 13 residues. CDR3 residues: CASSTGEAETQYF.

The chain links TRBV5-1 to TRBJ1-1; TCRdb's D gene call, TRBD1, goes unchecked for lack of DNA. The CDR3 spans 14 residues. CDR1 SGHRS and CDR2 YFSETQ come from the germline V gene. The CDR3 sequence: CASSLNQGVTEAFF.

The J gene is TRBJ2-7, the V gene TRBV20-1; TCRdb names TRBD1, which stays unverified in the absence of DNA. The CDR3 sequence is 15 residues long. Looked up from germline, CDR1 is DFQATT and CDR2 is SNEGSKA (reference sequence). This chain's CDR3 is CSARDRGGRGDEQYF.

This chain joins TRBV6-2 or TRBV6-3 and TRBJ2-2. Germline-derived CDR1 and CDR2 are MNHEY and SVGEGT. CDR3 length: 14 residues. The CDR3 protein is CASSYSGNTGELFF.

The chain is built from TRBV29-1 and TRBJ2-3; without DNA, the TCRdb call of TRBD1 cannot be checked. In germline, CDR1 is SQVTM, CDR2 ANQGSEA. CDR3 length: 13 residues. CDR3 sequence reads: CSVDRGGTDTQYF.

J is TRBJ2-3 and V is TRBV28; TCRdb outputs TRBD2, but without DNA this stays unchecked. The CDR3 is 14 amino acids. Looked up from germline, CDR1 is MDHEN and CDR2 is SYDVKM. CDR3 sequence: CASSLQAGRDTQYF.

The rearrangement joins TRBV27 to TRBJ2-5; checking the TCRdb D call of TRBD1 is not possible without DNA. The CDR3 sequence is 14 residues long. Germline CDR1 is MNHEY and CDR2 is SMNVEV (reference sequence). The CDR3 region is CASSLAGNGETQYF.

The chain recombines TRBV12-5 with TRBJ1-1; TCRdb reports TRBD1, a call that lacks DNA to check it against. The CDR3 consists of 14 residues. The germline gives CDR1 LGHNT, CDR2 FRNRAP. CDR3: CASGLAQRGGKAFF.

J is TRBJ2-3 and V is TRBV20-1; the TRBD2 assignment by TCRdb is unverifiable without DNA. The germline V gene encodes CDR1 DFQATT and CDR2 SNEGSKA (reference sequence). This CDR3 comprises 15 residues. The CDR3 region is CSATRTSGGLDTQYF.

The gene calls are TRBV12-3 or TRBV12-4 and TRBJ2-2. The CDR3 spans 12 residues. The CDR3 sequence is CASNRGTGELFF.

The rearrangement links TRBV20-1 to TRBJ2-1; there is no DNA to check the TCRdb D call of TRBD2. Germline values: CDR1 DFQATT, CDR2 SNEGSKA (reference sequence). This CDR3 comprises 18 residues. The CDR3 protein is CSALVPGTSGRGVFEQFF.

This chain joins TRBV12-3 or TRBV12-4 and TRBJ2-1; TCRdb's D call of TRBD2 is untestable without DNA. The CDR3 loop spans 17 amino acids. CDR3 residues: CASSFPLGLAGSNERFF.

The chain combines TRBV20-1 with TRBJ2-5; TCRdb reports TRBD2, a call that lacks DNA to check it against. The CDR3 has 14 residues. CDR1 DFQATT and CDR2 SNEGSKA come from the germline V gene (reference sequence). CDR3 amino acids: CSAYSGGAMETQYF.

The chain uses TRBV23-1 and TRBJ2-7. TRBV23-1 is filed as an ORF, its function uncertain. The CDR3 sequence is 16 residues long. CDR3 residues: CASSLSRVGSSYEQYF.

The chain combines TRBV21-1 with TRBJ2-5; checking the TCRdb D call of TRBD1 is not possible without DNA. TRBV21-1 is a pseudogene segment. The CDR3 is made up of 16 amino acids. CDR3 region: CASSCQGPGGQETQYF.

V and J are TRBV5-5 and TRBJ2-7; TCRdb's D gene call, TRBD2, goes unchecked for lack of DNA. CDR1 and CDR2 (germline): SGHKS, YYEKEE (reference sequence). The CDR3 has 14 residues. The CDR3 protein is CASSLGLAAPEQYF. The full variable domain, with the rest looked up from reference TRBV5-5 and TRBJ2-7, is DAGVTQSPTHLIKTRGQQVTLRCSPISGHKSVSWYQQVLGQGPQFIFQYYEKEERGRGNFPDRFSARQFPNYSSELNVNALLLGDSALYLCASSLGLAAPEQYFGPGTRLTVT.

The V call is TRBV12-3 or TRBV12-4, the J call TRBJ1-3. The CDR3 has 15 residues. The CDR3 spells CASSNQGLSGNTIYF.